These T cell receptor beta chains were read from a single sample in a study of T-cell reconstitution after alpha-beta-depleted transplantation in children. TCRdb fed the PCR reads into MiXCR, producing one record per CDR3 protein. In the table there are over 100,000 distinct CDR3 sequences, under 13% of which are singletons. The starting material was PBMCs, obtained before TCRalphabeta/CD19-depleted stem cell transplant. Receptors were obtained from a boy between 2 and 15 years old with acute lymphoblastic leukemia, due to receive a stem cell transplant. Each CDR3 is given with its conserved first and last residue. Fields, in order: V gene, CDR3 protein.

>TRBV6-5
CASSYRGVGSEAFF
>TRBV10-3
CAISEPTTGAEQYF
>TRBV19
CASSIVGGTSEADTQYF
>TRBV5-1
CASSPSSGLAGHEQYF
>TRBV5-7
CASSLDPLEEQFF
>TRBV7-3
CASSLAGGPSNERFF
>TRBV5-1
CASRDLGGYEQFF
>TRBV12-3/TRBV12-4
CASSLKRSYNEQFF
>TRBV6-1
CASRAGQGAGNTIYF
>TRBV7-6
CASSLGDSPSYNEQFF
>TRBV6-5
CASSSDRDLNSGANVLTF
>TRBV13
CASSLQSAGLAGGETQYF
>TRBV14
CASSQGLADTDTQYF
>TRBV25-1
CASSQRRNEQFF